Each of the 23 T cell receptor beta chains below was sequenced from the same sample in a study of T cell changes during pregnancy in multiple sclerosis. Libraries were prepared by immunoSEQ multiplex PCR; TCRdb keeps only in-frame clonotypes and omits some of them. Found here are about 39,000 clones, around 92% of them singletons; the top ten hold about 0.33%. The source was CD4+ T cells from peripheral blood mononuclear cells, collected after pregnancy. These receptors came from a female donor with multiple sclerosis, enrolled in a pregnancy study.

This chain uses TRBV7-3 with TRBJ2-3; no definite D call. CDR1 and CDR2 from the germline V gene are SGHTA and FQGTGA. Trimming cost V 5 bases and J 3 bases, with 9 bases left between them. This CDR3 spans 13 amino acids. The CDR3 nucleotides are TGTGCCAGCAGCCTGATTAGAACAGATACGCAGTATTTT. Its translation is CASSLIRTDTQYF.

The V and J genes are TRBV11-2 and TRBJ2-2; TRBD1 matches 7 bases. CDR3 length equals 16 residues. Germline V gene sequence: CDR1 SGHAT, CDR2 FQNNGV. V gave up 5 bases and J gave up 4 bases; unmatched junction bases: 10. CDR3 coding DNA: TGTGCCAGCAGCACGACAGGGTCCTTAGTCACCGGGGAGCTGTTTTTT. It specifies CASSTTGSLVTGELFF.

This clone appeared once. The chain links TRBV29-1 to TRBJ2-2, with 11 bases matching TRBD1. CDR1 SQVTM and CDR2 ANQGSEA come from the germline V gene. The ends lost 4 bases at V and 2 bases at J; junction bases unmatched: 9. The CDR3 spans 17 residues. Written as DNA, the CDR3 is TGCAGCGTTGGAGAGATTGGACAGGGGGCAAACACCGGGGAGCTGTTTTTT. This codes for CSVGEIGQGANTGELFF.

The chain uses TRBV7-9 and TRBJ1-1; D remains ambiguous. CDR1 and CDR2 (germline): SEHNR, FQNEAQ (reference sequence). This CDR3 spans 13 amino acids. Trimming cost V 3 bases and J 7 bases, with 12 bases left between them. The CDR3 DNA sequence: TGTGCCAGCAGCTTTTTTCATGAGGGTGAAGCTTTCTTT. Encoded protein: CASSFFHEGEAFF.

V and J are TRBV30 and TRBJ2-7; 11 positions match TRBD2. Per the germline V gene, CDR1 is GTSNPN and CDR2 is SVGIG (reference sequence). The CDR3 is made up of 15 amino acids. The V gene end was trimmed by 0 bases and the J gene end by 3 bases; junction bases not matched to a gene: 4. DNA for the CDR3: TGTGCCTGGAGTGTGGGACTAGCGGAAAACTACGAGCAGTACTTC. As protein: CAWSVGLAENYEQYF.

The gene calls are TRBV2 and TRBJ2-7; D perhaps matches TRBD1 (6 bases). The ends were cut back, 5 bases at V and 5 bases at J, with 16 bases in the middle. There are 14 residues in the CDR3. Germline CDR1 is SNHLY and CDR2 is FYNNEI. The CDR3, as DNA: TGTGCCAGCAGTTTACAGGGAATGATCGACGAGCAGTACTTC. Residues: CASSLQGMIDEQYF.

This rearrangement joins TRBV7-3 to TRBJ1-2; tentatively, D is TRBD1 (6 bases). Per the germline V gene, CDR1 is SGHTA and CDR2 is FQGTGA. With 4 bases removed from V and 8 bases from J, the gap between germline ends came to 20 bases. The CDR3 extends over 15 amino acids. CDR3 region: CASSSGGGDWGGYTF. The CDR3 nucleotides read TGTGCCAGCAGCTCCGGAGGGGGGGACTGGGGGGGCTACACCTTC.

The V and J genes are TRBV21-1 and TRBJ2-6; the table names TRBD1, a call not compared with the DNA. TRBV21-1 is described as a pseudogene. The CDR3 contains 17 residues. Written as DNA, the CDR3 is TGTGCCAGCAGCAAAACAGGACAGGGTGATGGGGCCAACGTCCTGACTTTC. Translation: CASSKTGQGDGANVLTF.

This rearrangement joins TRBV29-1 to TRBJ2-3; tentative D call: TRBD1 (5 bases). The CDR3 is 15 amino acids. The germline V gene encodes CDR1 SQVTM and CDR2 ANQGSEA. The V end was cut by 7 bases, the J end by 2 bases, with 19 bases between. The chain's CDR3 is CSGRVTATNTDTQYF. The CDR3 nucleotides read TGCAGCGGTAGGGTGACAGCGACCAACACAGATACGCAGTATTTT.

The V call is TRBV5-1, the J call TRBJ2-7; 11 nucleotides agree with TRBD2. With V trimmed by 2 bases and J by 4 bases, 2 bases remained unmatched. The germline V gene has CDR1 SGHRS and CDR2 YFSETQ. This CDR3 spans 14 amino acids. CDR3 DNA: TGCGCCAGCAGCTTAGGGACTAGCGGATACGAGCAGTACTTC. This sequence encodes CASSLGTSGYEQYF. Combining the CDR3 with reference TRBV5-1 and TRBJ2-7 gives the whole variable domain KAGVTQTPRYLIKTRGQQVTLSCSPISGHRSVSWYQQTPGQGLQFLFEYFSETQRNKGNFPGRFSGRQFSNSRSEMNVSTLELGDSALYLCASSLGTSGYEQYFGPGTRLTVT.

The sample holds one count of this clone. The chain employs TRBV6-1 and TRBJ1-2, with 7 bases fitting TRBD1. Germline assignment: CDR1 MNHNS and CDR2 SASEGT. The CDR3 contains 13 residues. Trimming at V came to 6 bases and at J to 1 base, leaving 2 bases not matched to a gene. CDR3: CASSQGVNYGYTF. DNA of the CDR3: TGTGCCAGCAGCCAGGGGGTTAACTATGGCTACACCTTC.

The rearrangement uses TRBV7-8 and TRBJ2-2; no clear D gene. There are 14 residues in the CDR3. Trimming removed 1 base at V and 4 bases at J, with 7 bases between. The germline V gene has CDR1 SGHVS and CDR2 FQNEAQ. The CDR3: CASSLERSTGELFF. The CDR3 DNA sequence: TGTGCCAGCAGCTTAGAGAGAAGCACCGGGGAGCTGTTTTTT.

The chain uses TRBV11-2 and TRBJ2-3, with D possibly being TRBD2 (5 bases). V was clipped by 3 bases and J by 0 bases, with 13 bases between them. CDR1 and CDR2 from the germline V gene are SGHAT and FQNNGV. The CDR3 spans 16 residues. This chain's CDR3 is CASSLGALGSTDTQYF. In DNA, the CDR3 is TGTGCCAGCAGCTTGGGAGCGTTGGGTAGCACAGATACGCAGTATTTT. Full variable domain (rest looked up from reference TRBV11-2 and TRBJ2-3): EAGVAQSPRYKIIEKRQSVAFWCNPISGHATLYWYQQILGQGPKLLIQFQNNGVVDDSQLPKDRFSAERLKGVDSTLKIQPAKLEDSAVYLCASSLGALGSTDTQYFGPGTRLTVL.

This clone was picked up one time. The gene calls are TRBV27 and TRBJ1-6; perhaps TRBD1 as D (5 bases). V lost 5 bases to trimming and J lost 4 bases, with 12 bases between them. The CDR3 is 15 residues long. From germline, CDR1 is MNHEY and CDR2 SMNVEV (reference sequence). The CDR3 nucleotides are TGTGCCAGCAGTACCCGGACATCGTATAATTCACCCCTCCACTTT. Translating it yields CASSTRTSYNSPLHF.

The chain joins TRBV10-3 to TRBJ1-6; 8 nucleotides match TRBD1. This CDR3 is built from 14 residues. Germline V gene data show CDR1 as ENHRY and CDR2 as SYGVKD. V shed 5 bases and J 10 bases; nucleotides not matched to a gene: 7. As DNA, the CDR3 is TGTGCCATCAGTCCCGACAGGGGAAGCTCACCCCTCCACTTT. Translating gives CAISPDRGSSPLHF.

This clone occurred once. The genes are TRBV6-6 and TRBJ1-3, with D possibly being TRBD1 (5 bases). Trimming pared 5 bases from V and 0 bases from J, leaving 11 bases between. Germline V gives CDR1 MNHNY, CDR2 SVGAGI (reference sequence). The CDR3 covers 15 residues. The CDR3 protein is CASSHWGSSGNTIYF. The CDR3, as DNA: TGTGCCAGCAGTCATTGGGGCTCCTCTGGAAACACCATATATTTT.

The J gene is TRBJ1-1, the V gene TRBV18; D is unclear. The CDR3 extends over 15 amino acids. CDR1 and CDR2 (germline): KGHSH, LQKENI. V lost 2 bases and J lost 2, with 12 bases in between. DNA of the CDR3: TGTGCCAGCTCACCAATATCACAGACCAACACTGAAGCTTTCTTT. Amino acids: CASSPISQTNTEAFF.

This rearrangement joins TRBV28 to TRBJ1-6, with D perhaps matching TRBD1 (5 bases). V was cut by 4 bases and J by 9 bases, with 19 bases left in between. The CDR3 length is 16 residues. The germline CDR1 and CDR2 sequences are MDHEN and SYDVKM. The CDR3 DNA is TGTGCCAGCAGTTCCCCACTCCAGGGATCCTTTTCACCCCTCCACTTT. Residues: CASSSPLQGSFSPLHF. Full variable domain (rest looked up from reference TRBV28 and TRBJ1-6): DVKVTQSSRYLVKRTGEKVFLECVQDMDHENMFWYRQDPGLGLRLIYFSYDVKMKEKGDIPEGYSVSREKKERFSLILESASTNQTSMYLCASSSPLQGSFSPLHFGNGTRLTVT.

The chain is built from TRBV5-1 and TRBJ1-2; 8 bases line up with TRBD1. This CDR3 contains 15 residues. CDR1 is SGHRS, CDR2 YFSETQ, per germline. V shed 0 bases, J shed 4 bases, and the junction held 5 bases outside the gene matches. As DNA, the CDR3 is TGCGCCAGCAGCTTGGCAGGACAGGGTGCCTATGGCTACACCTTC. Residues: CASSLAGQGAYGYTF.

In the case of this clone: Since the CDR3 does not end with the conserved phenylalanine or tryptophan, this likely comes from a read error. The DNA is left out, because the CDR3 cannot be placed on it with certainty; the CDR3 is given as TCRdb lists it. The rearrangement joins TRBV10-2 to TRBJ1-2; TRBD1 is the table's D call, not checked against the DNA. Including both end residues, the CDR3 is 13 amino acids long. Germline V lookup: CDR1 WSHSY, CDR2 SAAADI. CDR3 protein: CASHAFRDRTVNI.

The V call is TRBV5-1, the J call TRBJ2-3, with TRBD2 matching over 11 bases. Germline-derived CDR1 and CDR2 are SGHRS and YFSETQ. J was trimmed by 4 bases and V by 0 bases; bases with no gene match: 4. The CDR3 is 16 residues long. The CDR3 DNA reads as TGCGCCAGCAGCTTGGCCGTACTAGCGGGGGCAGATACGCAGTATTTT. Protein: CASSLAVLAGADTQYF.

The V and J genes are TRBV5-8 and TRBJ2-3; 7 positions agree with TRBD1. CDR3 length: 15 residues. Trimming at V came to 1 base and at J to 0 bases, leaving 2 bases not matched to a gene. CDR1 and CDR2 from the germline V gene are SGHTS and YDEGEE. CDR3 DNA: TGTGCCAGCAGCTTGACAGGGGTTAGCACAGATACGCAGTATTTT. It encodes CASSLTGVSTDTQYF.

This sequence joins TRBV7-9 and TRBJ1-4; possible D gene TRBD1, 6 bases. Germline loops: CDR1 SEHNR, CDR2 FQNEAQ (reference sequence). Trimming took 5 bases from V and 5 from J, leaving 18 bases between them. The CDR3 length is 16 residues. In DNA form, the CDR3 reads TGTGCCAGCAGCCCTCACCCCAGGGGTCCCAATGAAAAACTGTTTTTT. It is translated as CASSPHPRGPNEKLFF.